These 27 T cell receptor beta chains were all obtained from the same sample, sequenced in a study of blood T cell repertoires in COVID-19. The repertoire was sequenced with immunoSEQ multiplex PCR; TCRdb's copy has only in-frame clones and lacks some. The sample shows roughly 260,000 clones, around 80% of them seen only once. Source material: peripheral blood. The receptors originated from a woman in her 40s with active or convalescent COVID-19.

The gene calls are TRBV19 and TRBJ2-5; TRBD2 aligns across 12 bases. V trimming: 6 bases; J trimming: 2 bases; junction bases outside the gene matches: 4. The CDR3 length is 15 residues. Germline V lookup: CDR1 LNHDA, CDR2 SQIVND (reference sequence). CDR3 nucleotides: TGTGCCAGTAGGAGGACTAGCGGGGATCAAGAGACCCAGTACTTC. Its translation: CASRRTSGDQETQYF.

V is TRBV4-1 and J is TRBJ1-2; D is possibly TRBD1 (6 bases). Germline V gives CDR1 MGHRA, CDR2 YSYEKL. Trimming stripped 0 bases from V and 8 bases from J, with 16 bases between. This CDR3 has 15 residues. The DNA for the CDR3 is TGCGCCAGCAGCCAAGAGTTGGCCCAGGGGCAGGGCTACACCTTC. It is translated as CASSQELAQGQGYTF.

The J gene is TRBJ1-1, the V gene TRBV5-1, with TRBD1 as a possible D gene (5 bases). Germline V gene sequence: CDR1 SGHRS, CDR2 YFSETQ. The CDR3 is 13 residues long. V lost 5 bases to trimming and J lost 3 bases, with 11 bases between them. This CDR3 reads CASRPDSYTEAFF. In DNA, the CDR3 is TGCGCCAGCAGACCCGACAGTTACACTGAAGCTTTCTTT.

The chain couples TRBV5-8 to TRBJ2-3; perhaps TRBD2 as D (6 bases). Germline CDR1 SGHTS, CDR2 YDEGEE. The CDR3 consists of 15 residues. V was cut by 0 bases and J by 6 bases, with 14 bases left in between. CDR3 nucleotide sequence: TGTGCCAGCAGCTTGGAAGGGAGGTTGGGGGATACGCAGTATTTT. As protein: CASSLEGRLGDTQYF.

Concerning this clone itself: Within the sample, other DNA sequences also encode this same CDR3. This chain connects TRBV28 to TRBJ1-4; no firm D call. Germline V CDR1 and CDR2: MDHEN, SYDVKM. This CDR3 has 11 amino acids. Trimming cost V 5 bases and J 5 bases, with 3 bases left between them. This CDR3 is CASSLNEKLFF. The CDR3, as DNA: TGTGCCAGCAGTCTCAATGAAAAACTGTTTTTT. The whole variable domain, filled in from reference TRBV28 and TRBJ1-4, reads DVKVTQSSRYLVKRTGEKVFLECVQDMDHENMFWYRQDPGLGLRLIYFSYDVKMKEKGDIPEGYSVSREKKERFSLILESASTNQTSMYLCASSLNEKLFFGSGTQLSVL.

The chain is built from TRBV24-1 and TRBJ1-2; 7 bases are a match to TRBD1. The CDR3 has 13 residues. Germline assignment: CDR1 KGHDR and CDR2 SFDVKD. Losses at the gene ends were 5 bases for V and 4 bases for J; bases not matched to a gene: 3. CDR3 sequence: CATSGDSAYGYTF. Here the CDR3 DNA reads TGTGCCACCAGTGGGGACAGTGCCTATGGCTACACCTTC.

The chain combines TRBV18 with TRBJ1-4, with D hard to call. The V gene lost 3 bases and the J gene lost 1 base, with 12 bases spanning the gap. There are 16 residues in the CDR3. Looked up from germline, CDR1 is KGHSH and CDR2 is LQKENI. CDR3: CASSPSGSGTNEKLFF. DNA for the CDR3: TGTGCCAGCTCACCTTCGGGAAGTGGAACTAATGAAAAACTGTTTTTT.

This clone was counted a few times. In nucleotides, the CDR3 is TGTGCCAGCAGTCTAGACGCGAGCTCTGGAAACACCATATATTTT. It yields the protein CASSLDASSGNTIYF. This rearrangement joins TRBV2 to TRBJ1-3, with D unclear. Germline V lookup: CDR1 SNHLY, CDR2 FYNNEI. Trimming removed 5 bases at V and 0 bases at J, with 11 bases between. This CDR3 spans 15 amino acids.

The chain's CDR3 is CASRDYSNQPQHF. The CDR3 DNA follows: TGTGCCAGCAGGGACTATAGCAATCAGCCCCAGCATTTT. The chain uses TRBV2 and TRBJ1-5; D remains ambiguous. In germline, CDR1 is SNHLY, CDR2 FYNNEI. V was trimmed by 6 bases and J by 0 bases, leaving 6 bases between them. The CDR3 sequence is 13 residues long. Filled out from reference TRBV2 and TRBJ1-5, the complete variable domain reads EPEVTQTPSHQVTQMGQEVILRCVPISNHLYFYWYRQILGQKVEFLVSFYNNEISEKSEIFDDQFSVERPDGSNFTLKIRSTKLEDSAMYFCASRDYSNQPQHFGDGTRLSIL.

The rearrangement uses TRBV11-2 and TRBJ2-1; TRBD2 matches at 9 bases. CDR3 length: 13 amino acids. Germline V gene sequence: CDR1 SGHAT, CDR2 FQNNGV. The ends lost 1 base at V and 15 bases at J; junction bases unmatched: 7. CDR3: CASSLARRGGMFF. Here the CDR3 DNA reads TGTGCCAGCAGCTTAGCCCGGCGGGGGGGAATGTTCTTC.

The V gene is TRBV27, the J gene TRBJ1-2; perhaps TRBD1 as D (6 bases). Germline V gene sequence: CDR1 MNHEY, CDR2 SMNVEV (reference sequence). This CDR3 is 12 amino acids long. With 6 bases removed from V and 8 bases from J, the gap between germline ends came to 13 bases. The CDR3 here is CASRPSRGGYTF. The CDR3 DNA reads as TGTGCCAGCAGGCCTTCCAGGGGAGGCTACACCTTC.

The sample holds a few counts of this clone. The chain recombines TRBV29-1 with TRBJ1-4, with TRBD1 matching 7 bases. The V segment lost 2 bases and the J segment 5 bases; nucleotides outside the gene matches: 2. Germline loops: CDR1 SQVTM, CDR2 ANQGSEA. The CDR3 is 13 amino acids. This chain's CDR3 is CSVEWDSNEKLFF. The DNA of the CDR3 is TGCAGCGTTGAATGGGACAGCAATGAAAAACTGTTTTTT.

The gene calls are TRBV12-3 or TRBV12-4 and TRBJ1-2; D not certain. The CDR3 length is 13 residues. With 6 bases removed from V and 5 bases from J, the gap between germline ends came to 13 bases. DNA for the CDR3: TGTGCCAGCAGCTCCCCGGCGGGTTATGGCTACACCTTC. This encodes CASSSPAGYGYTF.

The rearrangement links TRBV5-8 to TRBJ1-4; no clear D gene. Germline loops: CDR1 SGHTS, CDR2 YDEGEE. The CDR3 has 16 residues. Trimming took 1 base from V and 0 from J, leaving 10 bases between them. CDR3 sequence: CASSLSLRATNEKLFF. The CDR3 DNA is TGTGCCAGCAGCTTGAGTCTGCGTGCAACTAATGAAAAACTGTTTTTT.

The chain is built from TRBV28 and TRBJ2-7; a possible D gene is TRBD2 (5 bases). Germline V gene data show CDR1 as MDHEN and CDR2 as SYDVKM. V shed 2 bases and J shed 2 bases, with 10 bases lying between them. The length of the CDR3 is 14 residues. CDR3 coding DNA: TGTGCCAGCAGTTTAGAGGGCGGTACCTACGAGCAGTACTTC. Translating gives CASSLEGGTYEQYF.

V usage is TRBV7-3 and J usage is TRBJ2-2; no firm D call. The CDR3 contains 13 residues. V dropped 1 base and J dropped 7 bases, with 7 bases sitting between them. The germline gives CDR1 SGHTA, CDR2 FQGTGA. The CDR3 spells CASSLNPNGELFF. The CDR3 region has the DNA TGTGCCAGCAGCTTAAATCCAAACGGGGAGCTGTTTTTT.

The chain recombines TRBV18 with TRBJ2-7, with 10 positions matching TRBD1. Unmatched junction bases numbered 0, after V lost 3 bases and J lost 1 base. There are 14 residues in the CDR3. Germline V lookup: CDR1 KGHSH, CDR2 LQKENI. The CDR3 DNA reads TGTGCCAGCTCACCGGACAGGGGGTCCTACGAGCAGTACGTC. It specifies CASSPDRGSYEQYV.

The chain recombines TRBV6-1 with TRBJ1-5, with no clear D. This CDR3 is built from 15 residues. Per the germline V gene, CDR1 is MNHNS and CDR2 is SASEGT. V was cut by 1 base and J by 1 base, with 8 bases left in between. CDR3 sequence: CASSEVSRSNQPQHF. The CDR3 bases are TGTGCCAGCAGTGAAGTAAGCAGGAGCAATCAGCCCCAGCATTTT.

This clone was counted once. The V and J genes are TRBV5-1 and TRBJ1-2; TRBD1 matches at 9 bases. Unmatched junction bases numbered 8, after V lost 0 bases and J lost 8 bases. Germline V gene lookup returns CDR1 SGHRS and CDR2 YFSETQ. The CDR3 totals 15 residues. CDR3: CASSLASTGGRGYTF. CDR3 DNA sequence: TGCGCCAGCAGCTTGGCCTCTACAGGGGGCCGGGGCTACACCTTC.

J is TRBJ1-4 and V is TRBV28, with 7 bases lining up with TRBD1. From germline, CDR1 is MDHEN and CDR2 SYDVKM. V shed 5 bases and J 0 bases; nucleotides not matched to a gene: 15. The CDR3 is made up of 19 amino acids. The CDR3 nucleotides are TGTGCCAGCAGTCCCCCTATGGGCAGGGGGGCTCCAACTAATGAAAAACTGTTTTTT. It is translated as CASSPPMGRGAPTNEKLFF. Supplemented by reference TRBV28 and TRBJ1-4, the full variable domain reads DVKVTQSSRYLVKRTGEKVFLECVQDMDHENMFWYRQDPGLGLRLIYFSYDVKMKEKGDIPEGYSVSREKKERFSLILESASTNQTSMYLCASSPPMGRGAPTNEKLFFGSGTQLSVL.

This clone was recorded a few times. The chain employs TRBV2 and TRBJ1-3, with D possibly being TRBD1 (5 bases). Trimming left V 6 bases short and J 3 bases short, with 12 bases between. The germline gives CDR1 SNHLY, CDR2 FYNNEI. The CDR3 length is 14 residues. This CDR3 reads CASRDHTGGNTIYF. The CDR3 DNA reads TGTGCCAGCAGGGACCACACAGGTGGAAACACCATATATTTT.

Concerning this clone: At one end, the junction sequence differs from germline, possibly due to a read error. The rearrangement uses TRBV5-4 and TRBJ2-7, with D tentatively TRBD1 (8 bases). The CDR3 consists of 13 residues. The germline CDR1 and CDR2 sequences are SGHNT and YYREEE (reference sequence). The CDR3 DNA reads TGTGCCAGCAGACCGGACAGGGACTACCCTTCCGACTTC. It codes for CASRPDRDYPSDF.

The chain has TRBV5-6 and TRBJ2-3; 15 bases match TRBD2. This CDR3 has 17 residues. Germline values: CDR1 SGHDT, CDR2 YYEEEE. V lost 6 bases and J lost 2; bases outside the gene matches: 7. In nucleotides, the CDR3 is TGTGCCAGCACCTGGACTAGCGGGGGGGCCGTCACAGATACGCAGTATTTT. It codes for CASTWTSGGAVTDTQYF.

The CDR3 protein is CASSGTGRRGYTF. The CDR3 DNA is TGTGCCAGCAGCGGGACAGGGCGTCGGGGCTACACCTTC. The chain recombines TRBV12-3 or TRBV12-4 with TRBJ1-2; 9 nucleotides align to TRBD1. The J segment lost 8 bases and the V segment lost 6 bases, leaving 7 bases of the junction unmatched. The CDR3 sequence is 13 residues long.

J is TRBJ2-7 and V is TRBV14, with 10 bases matching TRBD1. There are 15 residues in the CDR3. CDR1 and CDR2 (germline): SGHDN, FVKESK. Trimming took 4 bases from V and 3 from J; bases not matched to a gene: 6. The CDR3 spells CASSPRGTGVYEQYF. The CDR3 DNA follows: TGTGCCAGCAGCCCAAGGGGGACAGGGGTCTACGAGCAGTACTTC.

This chain uses TRBV4-1 with TRBJ2-3; 8 bases map to TRBD1. Germline CDR1 MGHRA, CDR2 YSYEKL. Losses at the gene ends were 4 bases for V and 2 bases for J; bases not matched to a gene: 2. There are 14 residues in the CDR3. CDR3 nucleotides: TGCGCCAGCAGCCGGGGACAGGACACAGATACGCAGTATTTT. The encoded protein is CASSRGQDTDTQYF.

The table lists this clone with a few counts. The J gene is TRBJ2-7, the V gene TRBV6-2 or TRBV6-3; D unresolved. The germline gives CDR1 MNHEY, CDR2 SVGEGT. V shed 0 bases and J shed 0 bases, with 6 bases lying between them. This CDR3 has 14 residues. The CDR3 sequence: CASSYSTNSYEQYF. The CDR3 DNA sequence: TGTGCCAGCAGTTACTCGACAAACTCCTACGAGCAGTACTTC.